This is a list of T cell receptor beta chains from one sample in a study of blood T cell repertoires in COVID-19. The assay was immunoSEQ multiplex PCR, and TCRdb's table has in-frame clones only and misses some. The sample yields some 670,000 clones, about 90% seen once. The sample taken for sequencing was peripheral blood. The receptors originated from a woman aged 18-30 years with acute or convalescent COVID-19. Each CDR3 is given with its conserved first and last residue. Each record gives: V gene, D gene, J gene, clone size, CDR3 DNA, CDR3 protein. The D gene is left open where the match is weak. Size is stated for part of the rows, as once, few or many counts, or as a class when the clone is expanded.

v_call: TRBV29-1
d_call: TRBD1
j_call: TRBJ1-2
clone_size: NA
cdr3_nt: TGCAGCGTTCCCCGGACAGGATACTATGGCTACACCTTC
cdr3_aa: CSVPRTGYYGYTF

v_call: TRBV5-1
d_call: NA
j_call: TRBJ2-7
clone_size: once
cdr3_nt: TGCGCCAGCACCACTGCAGGCTACGAGCAGTACTTC
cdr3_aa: CASTTAGYEQYF

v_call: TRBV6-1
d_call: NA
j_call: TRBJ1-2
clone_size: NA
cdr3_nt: TGTGCCAGCAGTGACAGTCAGGGTAATGGCTACACCTTC
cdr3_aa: CASSDSQGNGYTF

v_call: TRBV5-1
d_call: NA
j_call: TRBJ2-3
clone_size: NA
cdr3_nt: TGCGCCAGCAGGTCCGACTTCGCCGAGACAGATACGCAGTATTTT
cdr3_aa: CASRSDFAETDTQYF

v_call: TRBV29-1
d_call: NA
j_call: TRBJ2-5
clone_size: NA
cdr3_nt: TGCAGCGTTGTTGGTAGGGGAGAGACCCAGTACTTC
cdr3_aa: CSVVGRGETQYF

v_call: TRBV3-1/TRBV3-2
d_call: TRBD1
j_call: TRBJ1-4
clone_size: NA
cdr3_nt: TGTGCCAGCAGCCACCAATACAGGGGGCTTAATGAAAAACTGTTTTTT
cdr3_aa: CASSHQYRGLNEKLFF

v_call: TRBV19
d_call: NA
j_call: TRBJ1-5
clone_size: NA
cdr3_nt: TGTGCCAGTAGTGTACCTTCAGGGGAAGCCCAGCATTTT
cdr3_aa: CASSVPSGEAQHF

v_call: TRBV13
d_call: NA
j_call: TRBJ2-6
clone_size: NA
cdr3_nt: TGTGCCAGCAGCTTTTACTCTGGGGCCAACGTCCTGACTTTC
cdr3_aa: CASSFYSGANVLTF

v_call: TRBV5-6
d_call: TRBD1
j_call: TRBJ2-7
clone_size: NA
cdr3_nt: TGTGCCAGCAGCTATGGACAGGGGGTCGTCGGGCAGTACTTC
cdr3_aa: CASSYGQGVVGQYF

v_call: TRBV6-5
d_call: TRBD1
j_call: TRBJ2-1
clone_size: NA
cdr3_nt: TGTGCCAGCAGCAAAGGGACAGAGGCCTACAATGAGCAGTTCTTC
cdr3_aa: CASSKGTEAYNEQFF

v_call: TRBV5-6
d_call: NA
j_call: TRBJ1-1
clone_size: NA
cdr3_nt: TGTGCCAGCAGCTTGGACAGTGAAGCTTTCTTT
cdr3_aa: CASSLDSEAFF

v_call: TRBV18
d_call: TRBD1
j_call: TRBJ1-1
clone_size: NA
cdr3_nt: TGTGCCAGCTCGCAAATTCCTGGACAGGTGGACACTGAAGCTTTCTTT
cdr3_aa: CASSQIPGQVDTEAFF

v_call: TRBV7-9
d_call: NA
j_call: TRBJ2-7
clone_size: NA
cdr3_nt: TGTGCCAGCAGCTTAGCGGGACACCAGTACGAGCAGTACTTC
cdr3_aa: CASSLAGHQYEQYF

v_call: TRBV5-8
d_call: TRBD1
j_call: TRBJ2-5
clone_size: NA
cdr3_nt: TGTGCCAGCAGCCCCGGGACAGGGATCTTGGAGACCCAGTACTTC
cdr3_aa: CASSPGTGILETQYF

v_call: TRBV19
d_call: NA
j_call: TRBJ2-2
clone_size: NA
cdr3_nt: TGTGCCAGTAGAGTCTACAGGGGACTGGCGAACACCGGGGAGCTGTTTTTT
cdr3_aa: CASRVYRGLANTGELFF

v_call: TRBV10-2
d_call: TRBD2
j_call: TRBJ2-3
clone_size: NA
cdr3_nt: TGCGCCAGCAGTGAAGTTGTAGAGCGGGGGGTGACAGATACGCAGTATTTT
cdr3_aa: CASSEVVERGVTDTQYF

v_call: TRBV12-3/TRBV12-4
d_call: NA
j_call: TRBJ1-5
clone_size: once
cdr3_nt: TGTGCCAGCAGCCCTCAGGGGAATCAGCCCCAGCATTTT
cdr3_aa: CASSPQGNQPQHF

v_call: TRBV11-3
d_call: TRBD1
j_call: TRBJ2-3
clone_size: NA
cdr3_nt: TGTGCCAGCAGCTCCCGGGACAGGGGTGATGATACGCAGTATTTT
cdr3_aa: CASSSRDRGDDTQYF

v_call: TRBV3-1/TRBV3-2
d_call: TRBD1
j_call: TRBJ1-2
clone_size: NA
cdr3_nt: TGTGCCAGCAGCCAAGGATCCAGGGGGTATGGCTACACCTTC
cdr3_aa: CASSQGSRGYGYTF

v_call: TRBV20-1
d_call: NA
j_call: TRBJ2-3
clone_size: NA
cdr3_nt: TGCAGTGCTAGTCATCGGGGGAGCACAGATACGCAGTATTTT
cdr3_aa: CSASHRGSTDTQYF

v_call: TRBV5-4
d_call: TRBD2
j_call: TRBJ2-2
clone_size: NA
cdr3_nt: TGTGCCAGCAGAGGCGGGACTAGCGGAAACACCGGGGAGCTGTTTTTT
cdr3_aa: CASRGGTSGNTGELFF

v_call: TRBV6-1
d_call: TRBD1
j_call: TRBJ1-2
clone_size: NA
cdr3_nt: TGTGCCAGCAGTGACCCAGGACAGGGGGAGGACTATGGCTACACCTTC
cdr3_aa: CASSDPGQGEDYGYTF

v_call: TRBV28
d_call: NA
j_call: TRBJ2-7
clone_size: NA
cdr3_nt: TGTGCCAGCAGTTTAGAGGGACACGAGTACTACGAGCAGTACTTC
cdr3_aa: CASSLEGHEYYEQYF

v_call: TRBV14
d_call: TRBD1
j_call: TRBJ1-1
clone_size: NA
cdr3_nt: TGTGCCAGCAGCGGACAGGGGAAGGCTGAAGCTTTCTTT
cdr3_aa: CASSGQGKAEAFF

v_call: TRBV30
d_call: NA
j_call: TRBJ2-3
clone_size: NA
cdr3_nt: TGTGCCTGGAGTAATAGCGCAGGCACAGATACGCAGTATTTT
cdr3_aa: CAWSNSAGTDTQYF

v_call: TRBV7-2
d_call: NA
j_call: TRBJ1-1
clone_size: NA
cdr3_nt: TGTGCCAGCCTGAACAGGGCCATCAACACTGAAGCTTTCTTT
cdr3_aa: CASLNRAINTEAFF

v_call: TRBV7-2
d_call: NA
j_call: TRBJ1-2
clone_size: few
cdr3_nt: TGTGCCAGCAGCTTAGATAGGAGGTCCCTCGGTGGCTACACCTTC
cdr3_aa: CASSLDRRSLGGYTF

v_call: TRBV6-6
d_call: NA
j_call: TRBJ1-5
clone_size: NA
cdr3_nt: TGTGCCAGCAGTCAAACTGGGCAGGGGTTTCGCAATCAGCCCCAGCATTTT
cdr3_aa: CASSQTGQGFRNQPQHF

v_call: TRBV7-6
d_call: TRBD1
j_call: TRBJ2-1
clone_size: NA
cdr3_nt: TGTGCCAGCAGCCCACGGGCGGGACAGGATGAGCAGTTCTTC
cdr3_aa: CASSPRAGQDEQFF

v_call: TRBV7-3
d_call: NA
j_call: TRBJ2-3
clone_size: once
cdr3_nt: TGTGCCAGCAGCAAAAATAGACCTTTCCGGGGTGGCACCACAGATACGCAGTATTTT
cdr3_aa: CASSKNRPFRGGTTDTQYF

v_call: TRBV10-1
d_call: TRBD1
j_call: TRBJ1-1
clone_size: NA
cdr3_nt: TGCGCCAGCAGGGAATACCCTCTGTGGACAGGGGGAAGGGAAGCTTTCTTT
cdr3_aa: CASREYPLWTGGREAFF

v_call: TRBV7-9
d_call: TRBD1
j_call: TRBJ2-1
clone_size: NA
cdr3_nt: TGTGCCAGCAGCTTACCCGGACAGGGGCAGCAGTTCTTC
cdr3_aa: CASSLPGQGQQFF

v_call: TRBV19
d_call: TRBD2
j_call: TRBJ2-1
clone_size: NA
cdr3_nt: TGTGCCAGTAGTCCGGCGGGGGGCCTTGACCTACAAGATGAGCAGTTCTTC
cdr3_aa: CASSPAGGLDLQDEQFF

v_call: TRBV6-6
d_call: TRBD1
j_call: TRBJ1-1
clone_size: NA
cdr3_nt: TGTGCCAGCAGTTACCCAATCCAGACAGGGCGCGCTGAAGCTTTCTTT
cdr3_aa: CASSYPIQTGRAEAFF

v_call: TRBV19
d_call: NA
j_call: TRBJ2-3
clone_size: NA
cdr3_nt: TGTGCCAGTAGTATTGCGGTCCTCAAGCGGAGTCCCACAGATACGCAGTATTTT
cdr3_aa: CASSIAVLKRSPTDTQYF

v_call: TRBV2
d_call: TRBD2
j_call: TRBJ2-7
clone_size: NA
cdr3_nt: TGTGCCAGCAGGCTGGGATATAGCGGGCCCCCCTCCTACGAGCAGTACTTC
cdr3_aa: CASRLGYSGPPSYEQYF

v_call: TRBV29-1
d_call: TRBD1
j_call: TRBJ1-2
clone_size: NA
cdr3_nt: TGCAGCGTCCCTACAGGGGAGGACTATGGCTACACCTTC
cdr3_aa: CSVPTGEDYGYTF

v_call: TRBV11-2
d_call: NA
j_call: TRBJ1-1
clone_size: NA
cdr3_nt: TGTGCCACAAGTGCAGGGCTAGGCACTGAAGCTTTCTTT
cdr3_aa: CATSAGLGTEAFF

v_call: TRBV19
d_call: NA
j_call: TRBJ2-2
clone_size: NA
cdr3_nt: TGTGCCAGTAGTATCTTCTTGGAGGGCGGGGAGCTGTTTTTT
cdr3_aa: CASSIFLEGGELFF

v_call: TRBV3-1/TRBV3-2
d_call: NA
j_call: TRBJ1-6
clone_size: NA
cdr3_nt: TGTGCCAGCAGTTCCAGGGTTAGGGATTCACCCCTCCACTTT
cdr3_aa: CASSSRVRDSPLHF

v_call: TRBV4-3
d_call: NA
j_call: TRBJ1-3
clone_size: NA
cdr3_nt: TGCGCCAGCAGCCAAGTATGGAGGAGCTCTGGAAACACCATATATTTT
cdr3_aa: CASSQVWRSSGNTIYF

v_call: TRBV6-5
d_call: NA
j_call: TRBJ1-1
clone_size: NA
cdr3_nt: TGTGCCAGCAGTTCACGACAGGCGAACACTGAAGCTTTCTTT
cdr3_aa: CASSSRQANTEAFF

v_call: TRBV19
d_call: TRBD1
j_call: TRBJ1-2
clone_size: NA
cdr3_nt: TGTGCCAGTAGTATGTCGACAGGGGGCTATGGCTACACCTTC
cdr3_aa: CASSMSTGGYGYTF

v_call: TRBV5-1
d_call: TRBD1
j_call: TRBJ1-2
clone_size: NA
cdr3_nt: TGCGCCACCCGAATAACCTCGACAGGGTCCTATGGCTACACCTTC
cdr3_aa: CATRITSTGSYGYTF

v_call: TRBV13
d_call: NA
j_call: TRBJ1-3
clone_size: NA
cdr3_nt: TGTGCCAGCAGCTTAGGACAGGGCGAAGGAAACACCATATATTTT
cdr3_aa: CASSLGQGEGNTIYF